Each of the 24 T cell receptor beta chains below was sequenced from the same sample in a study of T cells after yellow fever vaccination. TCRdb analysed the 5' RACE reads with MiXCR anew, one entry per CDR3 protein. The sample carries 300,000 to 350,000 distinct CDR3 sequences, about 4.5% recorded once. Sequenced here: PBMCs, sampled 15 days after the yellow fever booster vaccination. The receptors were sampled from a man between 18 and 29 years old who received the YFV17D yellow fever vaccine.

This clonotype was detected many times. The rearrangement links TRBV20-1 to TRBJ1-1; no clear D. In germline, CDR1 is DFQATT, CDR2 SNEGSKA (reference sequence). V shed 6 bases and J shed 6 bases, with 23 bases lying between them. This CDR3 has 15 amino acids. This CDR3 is CSADILGGETAEAFF. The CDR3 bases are TGCAGTGCAGACATATTAGGTGGTGAGACTGCTGAAGCTTTCTTT.

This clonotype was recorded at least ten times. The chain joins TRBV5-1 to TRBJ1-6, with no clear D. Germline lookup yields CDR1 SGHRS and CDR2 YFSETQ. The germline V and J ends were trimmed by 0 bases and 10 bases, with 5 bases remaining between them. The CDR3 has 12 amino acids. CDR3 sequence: CASSLDGSPLHF. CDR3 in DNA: TGCGCCAGCAGCTTGGATGGATCACCCCTCCACTTT.

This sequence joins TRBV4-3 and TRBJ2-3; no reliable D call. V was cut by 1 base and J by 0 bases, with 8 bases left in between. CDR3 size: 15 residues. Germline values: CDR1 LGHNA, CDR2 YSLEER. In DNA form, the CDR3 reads TGCGCCAGCAGCCAAGGTCACCTCAGCACAGATACGCAGTATTTT. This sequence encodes CASSQGHLSTDTQYF.

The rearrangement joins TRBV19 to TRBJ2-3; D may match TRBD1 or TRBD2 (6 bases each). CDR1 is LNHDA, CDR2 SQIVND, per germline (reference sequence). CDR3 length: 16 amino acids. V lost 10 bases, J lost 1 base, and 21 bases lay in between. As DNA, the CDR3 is TGTGCCACCAGTAGAGAGGGGGACTCAGGCACAGATACGCAGTATTTT. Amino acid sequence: CATSREGDSGTDTQYF.

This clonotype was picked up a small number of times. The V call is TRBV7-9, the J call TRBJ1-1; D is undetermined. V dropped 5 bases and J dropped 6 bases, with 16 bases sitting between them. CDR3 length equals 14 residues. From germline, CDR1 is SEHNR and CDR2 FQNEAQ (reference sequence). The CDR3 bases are TGTGCCAGCAGCCCCAGAGCGGGGTTGGCTGAAGCTTTCTTT. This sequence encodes CASSPRAGLAEAFF.

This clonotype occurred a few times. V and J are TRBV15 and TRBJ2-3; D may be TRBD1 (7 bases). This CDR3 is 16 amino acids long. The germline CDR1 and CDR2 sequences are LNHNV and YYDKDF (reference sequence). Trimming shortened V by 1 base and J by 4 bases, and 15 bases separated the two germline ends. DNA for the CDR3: TGTGCCACCAGCAGAGCCAAAGGAGGGGGCCCAGATACGCAGTATTTT. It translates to CATSRAKGGGPDTQYF.

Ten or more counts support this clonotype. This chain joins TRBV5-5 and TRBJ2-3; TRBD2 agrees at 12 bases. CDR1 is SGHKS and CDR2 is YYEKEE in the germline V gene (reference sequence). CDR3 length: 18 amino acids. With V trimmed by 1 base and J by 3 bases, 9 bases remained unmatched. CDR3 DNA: TGTGCCAGCAGCTTGACTAGCGGGGGGTCCCCCCGTACAGATACGCAGTATTTT. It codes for CASSLTSGGSPRTDTQYF.

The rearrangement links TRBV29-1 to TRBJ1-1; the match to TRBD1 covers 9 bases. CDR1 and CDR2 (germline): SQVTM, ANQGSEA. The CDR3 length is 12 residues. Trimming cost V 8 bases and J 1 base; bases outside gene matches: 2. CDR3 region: CSLGQGNTEAFF. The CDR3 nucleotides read TGCAGCCTGGGACAGGGGAACACTGAAGCTTTCTTT.

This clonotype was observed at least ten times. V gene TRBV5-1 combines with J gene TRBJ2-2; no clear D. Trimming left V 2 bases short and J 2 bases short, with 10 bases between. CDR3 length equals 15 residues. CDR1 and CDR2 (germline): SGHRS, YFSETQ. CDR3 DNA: TGCGCCAGCAGCTTCGAGAATGGTAACACCGGGGAGCTGTTTTTT. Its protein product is CASSFENGNTGELFF.

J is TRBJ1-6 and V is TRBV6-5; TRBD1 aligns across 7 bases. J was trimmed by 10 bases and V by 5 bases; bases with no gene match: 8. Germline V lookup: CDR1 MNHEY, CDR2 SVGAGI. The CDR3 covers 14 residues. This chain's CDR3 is CASSLQGSRSPLHF. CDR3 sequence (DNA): TGTGCCAGCAGTCTACAGGGGTCACGGTCACCCCTCCACTTT.

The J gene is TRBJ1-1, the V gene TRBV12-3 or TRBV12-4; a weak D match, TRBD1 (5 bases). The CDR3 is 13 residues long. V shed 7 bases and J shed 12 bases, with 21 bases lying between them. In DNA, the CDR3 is TGTGCCAGCACGGGACGCCGCAACGGTATGTCTTTCTTT. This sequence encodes CASTGRRNGMSFF.

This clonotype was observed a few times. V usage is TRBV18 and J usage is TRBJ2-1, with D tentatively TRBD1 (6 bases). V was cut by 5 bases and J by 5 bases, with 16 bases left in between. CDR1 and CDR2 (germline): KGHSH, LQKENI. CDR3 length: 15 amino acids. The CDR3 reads CASSAGATVNNEQFF. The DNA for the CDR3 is TGTGCCAGCTCAGCAGGGGCGACTGTGAACAATGAGCAGTTCTTC.

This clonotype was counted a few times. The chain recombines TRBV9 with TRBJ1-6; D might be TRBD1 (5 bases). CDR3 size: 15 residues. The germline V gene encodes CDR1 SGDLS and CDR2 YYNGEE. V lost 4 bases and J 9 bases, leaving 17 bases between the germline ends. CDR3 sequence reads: CASSSGRSGASPLHF. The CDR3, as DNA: TGTGCCAGCAGCTCGGGACGTTCCGGGGCTTCACCCCTCCACTTT. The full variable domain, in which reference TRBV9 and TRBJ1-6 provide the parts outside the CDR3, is DSGVTQTPKHLITATGQRVTLRCSPRSGDLSVYWYQQSLDQGLQFLIQYYNGEERAKGNILERFSAQQFPDLHSELNLSSLELGDSALYFCASSSGRSGASPLHFGNGTRLTVT.

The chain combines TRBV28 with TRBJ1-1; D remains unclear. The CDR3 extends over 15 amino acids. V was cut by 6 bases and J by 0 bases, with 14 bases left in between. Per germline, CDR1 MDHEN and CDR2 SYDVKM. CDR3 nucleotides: TGTGCCAGCAGCAGCACGTACAGCATGAACACTGAAGCTTTCTTT. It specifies CASSSTYSMNTEAFF.

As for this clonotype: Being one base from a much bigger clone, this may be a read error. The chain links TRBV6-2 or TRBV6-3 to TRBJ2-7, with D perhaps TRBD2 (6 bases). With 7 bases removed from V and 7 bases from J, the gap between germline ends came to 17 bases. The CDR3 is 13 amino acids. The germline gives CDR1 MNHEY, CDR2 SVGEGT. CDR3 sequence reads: CASTNPSREEQYV. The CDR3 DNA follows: TGTGCCAGCACCAACCCGAGTCGGGAGGAGCAGTACGTC.

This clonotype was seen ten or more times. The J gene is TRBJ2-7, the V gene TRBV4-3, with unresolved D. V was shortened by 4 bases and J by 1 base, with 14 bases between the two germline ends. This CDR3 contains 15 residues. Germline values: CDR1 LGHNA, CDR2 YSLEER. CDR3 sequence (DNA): TGCGCCAGCAGCCCGGGTCTAGGGTTGTCCTACGAGCAGTACTTC. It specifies CASSPGLGLSYEQYF.

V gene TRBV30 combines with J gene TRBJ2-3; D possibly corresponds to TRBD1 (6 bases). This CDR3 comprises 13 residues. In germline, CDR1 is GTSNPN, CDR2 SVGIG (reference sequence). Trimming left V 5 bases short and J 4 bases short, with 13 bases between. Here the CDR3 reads CAWGQKGADTQYF. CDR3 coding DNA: TGTGCCTGGGGACAGAAGGGCGCAGATACGCAGTATTTT.

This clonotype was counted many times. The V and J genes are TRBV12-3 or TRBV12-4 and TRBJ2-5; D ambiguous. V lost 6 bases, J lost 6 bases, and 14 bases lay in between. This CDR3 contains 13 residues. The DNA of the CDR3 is TGTGCCAGCAGCCCTTCCGTTGAAAAGACCCAGTACTTC. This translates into CASSPSVEKTQYF.

The CDR3 is CASSDYRATDTQYF. Here the CDR3 DNA reads TGTGCCAGCAGTGACTATCGAGCTACCGATACGCAGTATTTT. This rearrangement joins TRBV2 to TRBJ2-3; D is unresolved. CDR1 is SNHLY, CDR2 FYNNEI, per germline. V lost 3 bases and J 6 bases, leaving 13 bases between the germline ends. The CDR3 is 14 amino acids.

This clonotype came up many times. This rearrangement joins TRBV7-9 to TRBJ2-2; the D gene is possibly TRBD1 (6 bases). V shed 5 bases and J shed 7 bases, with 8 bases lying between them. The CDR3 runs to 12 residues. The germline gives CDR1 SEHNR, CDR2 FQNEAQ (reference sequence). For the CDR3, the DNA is TGTGCCAGCAGCCCGACAGGCGGGGAGCTGTTTTTT. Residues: CASSPTGGELFF.

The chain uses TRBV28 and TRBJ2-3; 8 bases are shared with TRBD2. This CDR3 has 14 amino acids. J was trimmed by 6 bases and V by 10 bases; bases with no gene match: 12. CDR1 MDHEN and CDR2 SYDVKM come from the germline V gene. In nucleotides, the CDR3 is TGTGCCATACAAAGGACTAGCCTAAGCGATACGCAGTATTTT. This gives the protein CAIQRTSLSDTQYF.

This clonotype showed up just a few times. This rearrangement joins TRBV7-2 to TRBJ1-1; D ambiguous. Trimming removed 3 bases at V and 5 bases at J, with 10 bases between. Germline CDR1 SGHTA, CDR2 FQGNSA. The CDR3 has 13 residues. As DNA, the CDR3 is TGTGCCAGCAGCTTGGACCGGCAGACTGAAGCTTTCTTT. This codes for CASSLDRQTEAFF.

The CDR3, as DNA: TGTGCCAGCAGCCCAAGCCCGGGACAGCCCTATGGCTACACCTTC. The encoded protein is CASSPSPGQPYGYTF. V and J are TRBV7-3 and TRBJ1-2; 7 nucleotides align to TRBD1. The J segment lost 4 bases and the V segment lost 5 bases, leaving 10 bases of the junction unmatched. CDR3 length equals 15 residues. Germline V gives CDR1 SGHTA, CDR2 FQGTGA.

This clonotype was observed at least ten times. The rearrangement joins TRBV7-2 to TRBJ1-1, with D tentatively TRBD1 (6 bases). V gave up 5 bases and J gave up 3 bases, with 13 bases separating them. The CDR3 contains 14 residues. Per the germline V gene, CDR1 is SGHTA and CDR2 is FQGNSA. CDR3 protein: CASSNSRGDTEAFF. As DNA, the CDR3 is TGTGCCAGCAGCAACTCGAGGGGGGACACTGAAGCTTTCTTT.